This T cell receptor beta chain emerged from a study of blood T cell repertoires in COVID-19. Generated by immunoSEQ multiplex PCR, the TCRdb table keeps only in-frame clones and is missing some. The table includes about 74,000 clones, about 72% detected once. Trimming took off 7 bases at V and 0 bases at J, with 12 bases between the two ends. This CDR3 has 14 amino acids. CDR1 and CDR2 from the germline V gene are SEHNR and FQNEAQ (reference sequence). Source material: peripheral blood. This receptor was taken from a man between 65 and 85 years old with active or convalescent COVID-19. The V call is TRBV7-9, the J call TRBJ1-1; D ambiguous. The CDR3 spells CASNFHSLNTEAFF. For the CDR3, the DNA is TGTGCCAGCAACTTCCACAGCTTGAACACTGAAGCTTTCTTT. Filled out from reference TRBV7-9 and TRBJ1-1, the complete variable domain reads DTGVSQNPRHKITKRGQNVTFRCDPISEHNRLYWYRQTLGQGPEFLTYFQNEAQLEKSRLLSDRFSAERPKGSFSTLEIQRTEQGDSAMYLCASNFHSLNTEAFFGQGTRLTVV.